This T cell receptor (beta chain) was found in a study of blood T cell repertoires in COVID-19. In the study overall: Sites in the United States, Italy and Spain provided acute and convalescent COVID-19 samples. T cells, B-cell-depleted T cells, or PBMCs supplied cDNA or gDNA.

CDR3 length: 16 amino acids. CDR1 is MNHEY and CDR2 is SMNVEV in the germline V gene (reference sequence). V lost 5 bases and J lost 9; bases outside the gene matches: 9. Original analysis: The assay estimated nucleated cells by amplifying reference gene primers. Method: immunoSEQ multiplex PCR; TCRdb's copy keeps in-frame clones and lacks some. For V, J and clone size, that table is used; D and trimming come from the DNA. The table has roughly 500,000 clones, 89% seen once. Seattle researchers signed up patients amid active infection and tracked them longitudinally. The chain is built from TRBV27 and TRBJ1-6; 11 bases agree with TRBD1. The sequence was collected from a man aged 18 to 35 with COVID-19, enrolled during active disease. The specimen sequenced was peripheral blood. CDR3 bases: TGTGCCAGCAGTACCCTCGGGACAGGGGGAGGTTCACCCCTCCACTTT. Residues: CASSTLGTGGGSPLHF.